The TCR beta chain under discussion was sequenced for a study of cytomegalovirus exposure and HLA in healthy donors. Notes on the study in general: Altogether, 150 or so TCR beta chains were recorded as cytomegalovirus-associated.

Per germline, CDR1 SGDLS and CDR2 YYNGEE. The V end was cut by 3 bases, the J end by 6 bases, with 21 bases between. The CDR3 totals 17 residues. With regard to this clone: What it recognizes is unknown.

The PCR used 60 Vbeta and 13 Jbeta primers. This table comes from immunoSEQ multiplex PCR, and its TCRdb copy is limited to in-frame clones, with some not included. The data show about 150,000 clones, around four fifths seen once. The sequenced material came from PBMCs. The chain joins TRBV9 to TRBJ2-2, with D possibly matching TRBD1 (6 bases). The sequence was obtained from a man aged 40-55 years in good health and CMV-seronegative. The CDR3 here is CASSAPSLGGFSGELFF. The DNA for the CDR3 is TGTGCCAGCAGCGCCCCTTCCCTAGGGGGTTTCTCCGGGGAGCTGTTTTTT.